What follows are 6 T cell receptor beta chains derived from one specimen sequenced in a study of shared clonotypes between healthy human individuals. Sequencing used immunoSEQ multiplex PCR; TCRdb keeps in-frame clones, though not all of them. The sample includes about 2.4 million clones, under 95% of them seen just once. Sequenced sample: naive CD4+ T cells from PBMCs. Subset: CD45RA+ positively selected. Source of these receptors: a man between 18 and 29 years old in good health. Some clones in this sample may be carry-over from other donors' samples.

The sample holds one count of this clone. The chain carries TRBV2 and TRBJ1-2; TRBD1 agrees at 10 bases. With 6 bases clipped from V and 3 bases from J, the junction kept 13 bases outside the gene matches. The CDR3 is made up of 17 amino acids. Germline assignment: CDR1 SNHLY and CDR2 FYNNEI. Here the CDR3 reads CASRRTTLGQGYYGYTF. Here the CDR3 DNA reads TGTGCCAGCAGGCGGACGACCCTGGGACAGGGGTACTATGGCTACACCTTC.

The chain links TRBV5-3 to TRBJ2-3, with 8 bases fitting TRBD1. TRBV5-3 is an ORF, with its function uncertain. This CDR3 contains 15 residues. V lost 3 bases and J lost 1; bases outside the gene matches: 4. CDR3 in DNA: TGTGCCAGAAGCTGGGGACAGGACCGCACAGATACGCAGTATTTT. The encoded protein is CARSWGQDRTDTQYF.

This chain joins TRBV7-2 and TRBJ2-1, with a possible D match to TRBD2 (5 bases). This CDR3 region has 15 residues. Trimming removed 6 bases at V and 4 bases at J, with 16 bases between. CDR1 and CDR2 (germline): SGHTA, FQGNSA. CDR3 loop: CASSAGRAGYNEQFF. DNA of the CDR3: TGTGCCAGCAGTGCTGGCCGGGCGGGTTACAATGAGCAGTTCTTC.

A word on this clone: Within the sample, other DNA sequences also encode this same CDR3. V is TRBV5-1 and J is TRBJ2-1; D is possibly TRBD2 (6 bases). V dropped 4 bases and J dropped 4 bases, with 9 bases sitting between them. The CDR3 is made up of 13 amino acids. Germline CDR1 SGHRS, CDR2 YFSETQ. The CDR3 DNA reads as TGCGCCAGCAGCCCTGGGACTTACAATGAGCAGTTCTTC. It translates to CASSPGTYNEQFF.

The chain couples TRBV18 to TRBJ2-1; 11 positions match TRBD2. CDR3 length: 19 residues. J lost 0 bases, V lost 3 bases, and 10 bases had no gene match. Germline V gene data show CDR1 as KGHSH and CDR2 as LQKENI. The CDR3 is CASSPGLAAPWSSYNEQFF. The CDR3 coding sequence is TGTGCCAGCTCACCGGGACTAGCGGCGCCCTGGAGCTCCTACAATGAGCAGTTCTTC.

The rearrangement joins TRBV5-1 to TRBJ2-7; weak D call: TRBD2 (5 bases). The CDR3 totals 14 residues. Germline CDR1 is SGHRS and CDR2 is YFSETQ. V gave up 0 bases and J gave up 3 bases, with 10 bases separating them. CDR3 sequence reads: CASSLVYGVYEQYF. In DNA, the CDR3 is TGCGCCAGCAGCTTGGTGTACGGGGTCTACGAGCAGTACTTC. Combining the CDR3 with reference TRBV5-1 and TRBJ2-7 gives the whole variable domain KAGVTQTPRYLIKTRGQQVTLSCSPISGHRSVSWYQQTPGQGLQFLFEYFSETQRNKGNFPGRFSGRQFSNSRSEMNVSTLELGDSALYLCASSLVYGVYEQYFGPGTRLTVT.